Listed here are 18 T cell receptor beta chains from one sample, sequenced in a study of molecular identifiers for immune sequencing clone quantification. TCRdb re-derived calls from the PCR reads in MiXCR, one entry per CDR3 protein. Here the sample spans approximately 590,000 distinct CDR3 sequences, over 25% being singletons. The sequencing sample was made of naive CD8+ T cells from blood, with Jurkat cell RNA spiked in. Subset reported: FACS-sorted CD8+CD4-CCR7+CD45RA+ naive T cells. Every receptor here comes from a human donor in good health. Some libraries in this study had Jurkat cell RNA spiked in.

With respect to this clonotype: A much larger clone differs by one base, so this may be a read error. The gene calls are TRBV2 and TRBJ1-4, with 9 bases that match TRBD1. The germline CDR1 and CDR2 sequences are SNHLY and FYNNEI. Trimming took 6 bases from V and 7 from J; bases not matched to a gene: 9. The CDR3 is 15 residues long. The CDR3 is CASRDRGYGGEKLFF. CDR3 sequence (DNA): TGTGCCAGCAGGGACAGGGGATACGGAGGTGAAAAACTGTTTTTT.

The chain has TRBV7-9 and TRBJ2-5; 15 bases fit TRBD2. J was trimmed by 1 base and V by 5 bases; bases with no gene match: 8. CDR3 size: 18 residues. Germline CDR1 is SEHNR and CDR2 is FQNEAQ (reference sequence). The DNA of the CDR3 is TGTGCCAGCAGCCCCAGGACTAGCGGGGGGGCCGTCCAAGAGACCCAGTACTTC. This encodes CASSPRTSGGAVQETQYF.

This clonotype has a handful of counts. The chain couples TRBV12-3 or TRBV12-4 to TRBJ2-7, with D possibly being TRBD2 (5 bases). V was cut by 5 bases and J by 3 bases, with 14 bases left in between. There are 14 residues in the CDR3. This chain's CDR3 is CASSPMEAGYEQYF. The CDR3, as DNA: TGTGCCAGCAGTCCCATGGAGGCCGGCTACGAGCAGTACTTC.

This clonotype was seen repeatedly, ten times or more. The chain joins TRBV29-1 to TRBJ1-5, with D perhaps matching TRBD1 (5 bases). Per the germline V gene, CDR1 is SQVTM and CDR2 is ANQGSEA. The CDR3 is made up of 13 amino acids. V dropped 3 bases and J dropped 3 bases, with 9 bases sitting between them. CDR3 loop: CSVDQGNNQPQHF. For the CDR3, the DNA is TGCAGCGTTGATCAGGGAAACAATCAGCCCCAGCATTTT.

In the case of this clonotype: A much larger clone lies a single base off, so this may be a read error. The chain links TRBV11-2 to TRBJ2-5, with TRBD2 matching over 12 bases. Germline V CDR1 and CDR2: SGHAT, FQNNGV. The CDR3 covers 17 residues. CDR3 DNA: TGTGCCAGCAGCTTAGAAGGACTAGCGGGGATCCAAGAGAACCAGTACTTC. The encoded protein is CASSLEGLAGIQENQYF.

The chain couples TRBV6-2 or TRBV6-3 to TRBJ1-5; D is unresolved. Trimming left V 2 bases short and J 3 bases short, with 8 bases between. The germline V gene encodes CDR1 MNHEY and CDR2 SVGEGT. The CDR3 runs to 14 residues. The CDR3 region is CASSYGDNNQPQHF. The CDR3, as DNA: TGTGCCAGCAGTTACGGCGATAACAATCAGCCCCAGCATTTT.

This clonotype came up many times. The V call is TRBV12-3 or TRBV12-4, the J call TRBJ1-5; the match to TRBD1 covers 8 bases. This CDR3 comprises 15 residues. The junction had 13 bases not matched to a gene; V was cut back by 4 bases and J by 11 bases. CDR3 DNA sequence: TGTGCCAGCAGTTCTGGGACAGGCAGGGATGGGGCCCAGCATTTT. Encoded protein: CASSSGTGRDGAQHF.

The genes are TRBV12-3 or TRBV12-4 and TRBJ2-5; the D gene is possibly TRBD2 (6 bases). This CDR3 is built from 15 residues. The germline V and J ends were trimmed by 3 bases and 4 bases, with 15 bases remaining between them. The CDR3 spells CASSFFVGGGETQYF. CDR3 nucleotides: TGTGCCAGCAGTTTTTTTGTGGGAGGAGGAGAGACCCAGTACTTC.

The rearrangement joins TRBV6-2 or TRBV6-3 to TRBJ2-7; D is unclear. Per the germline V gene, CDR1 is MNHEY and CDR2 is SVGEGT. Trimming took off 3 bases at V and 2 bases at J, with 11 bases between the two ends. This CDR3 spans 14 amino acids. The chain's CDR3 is CASSYRVIPYEQYF. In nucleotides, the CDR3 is TGTGCCAGCAGTTATCGGGTGATACCCTACGAGCAGTACTTC.

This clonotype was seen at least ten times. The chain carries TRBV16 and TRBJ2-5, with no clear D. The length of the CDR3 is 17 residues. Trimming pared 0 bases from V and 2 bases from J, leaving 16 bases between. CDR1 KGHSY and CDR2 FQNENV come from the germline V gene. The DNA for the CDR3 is TGTGCCAGCAGCCAATCCCTTTCGTCGTCAGCACAAGAGACCCAGTACTTC. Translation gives CASSQSLSSSAQETQYF.

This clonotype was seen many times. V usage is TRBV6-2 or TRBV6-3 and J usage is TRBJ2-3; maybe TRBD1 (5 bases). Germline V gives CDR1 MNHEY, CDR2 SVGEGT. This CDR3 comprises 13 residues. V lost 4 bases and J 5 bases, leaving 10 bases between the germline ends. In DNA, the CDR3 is TGTGCCAGCAGTTTCCAGGGCGGAGATACGCAGTATTTT. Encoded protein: CASSFQGGDTQYF.

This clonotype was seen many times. CDR3 DNA sequence: TGTGCCAGCAGCTCTAGCGACACAAGATATTTCTGGACCCAGTACTTC. The encoded protein is CASSSSDTRYFWTQYF. This rearrangement joins TRBV7-9 to TRBJ2-5; D might be TRBD2 (6 bases). V lost 4 bases to trimming and J lost 7 bases, with 22 bases between them. The V gene's germline CDR1 is SEHNR and CDR2 FQNEAQ (reference sequence). There are 16 residues in the CDR3.

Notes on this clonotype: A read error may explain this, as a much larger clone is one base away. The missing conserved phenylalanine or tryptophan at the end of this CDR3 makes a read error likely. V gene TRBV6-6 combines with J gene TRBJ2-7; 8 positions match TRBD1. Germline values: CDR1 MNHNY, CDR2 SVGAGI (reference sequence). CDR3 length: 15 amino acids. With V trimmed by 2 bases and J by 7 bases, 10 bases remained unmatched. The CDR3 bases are TGTGCCAGCAGTTACACGGCGCAGGGGGCGCTTGAGCAGTACTCC. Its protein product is CASSYTAQGALEQYS.

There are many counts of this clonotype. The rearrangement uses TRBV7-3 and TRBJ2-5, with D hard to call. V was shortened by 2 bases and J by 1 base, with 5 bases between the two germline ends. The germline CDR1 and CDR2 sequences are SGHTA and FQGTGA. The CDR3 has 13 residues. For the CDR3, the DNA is TGTGCCAGCAGCTTACACTCCCAAGAGACCCAGTACTTC. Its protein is CASSLHSQETQYF.

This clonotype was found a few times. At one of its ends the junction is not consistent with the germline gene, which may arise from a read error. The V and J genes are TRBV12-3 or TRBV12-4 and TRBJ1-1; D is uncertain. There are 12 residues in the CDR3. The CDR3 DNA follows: TGTGCCAGCAGTCCCAGGAACACTGGAGCTTTCTTT. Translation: CASSPRNTGAFF.

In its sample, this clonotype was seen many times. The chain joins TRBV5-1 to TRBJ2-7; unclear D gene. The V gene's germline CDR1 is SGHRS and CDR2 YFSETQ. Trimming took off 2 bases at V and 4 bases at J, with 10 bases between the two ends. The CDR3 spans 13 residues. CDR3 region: CASSFLAIYEQYF. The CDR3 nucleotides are TGCGCCAGCAGCTTCTTGGCCATTTACGAGCAGTACTTC.

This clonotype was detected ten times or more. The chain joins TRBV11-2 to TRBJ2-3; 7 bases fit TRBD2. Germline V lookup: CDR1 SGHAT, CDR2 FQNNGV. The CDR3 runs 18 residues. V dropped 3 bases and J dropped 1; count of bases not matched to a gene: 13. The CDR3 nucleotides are TGTGCCAGCAGCTTTGCCCGATTAGCGGGCTGGGGCACAGATACGCAGTATTTT. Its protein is CASSFARLAGWGTDTQYF.

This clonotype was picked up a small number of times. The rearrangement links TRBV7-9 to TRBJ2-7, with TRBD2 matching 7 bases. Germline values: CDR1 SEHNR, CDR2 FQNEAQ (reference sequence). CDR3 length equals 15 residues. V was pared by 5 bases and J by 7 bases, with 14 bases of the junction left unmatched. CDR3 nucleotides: TGTGCCAGCAGCACCGCTCTGGCGGGAGTATGGGAGCAGTACTTC. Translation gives CASSTALAGVWEQYF.